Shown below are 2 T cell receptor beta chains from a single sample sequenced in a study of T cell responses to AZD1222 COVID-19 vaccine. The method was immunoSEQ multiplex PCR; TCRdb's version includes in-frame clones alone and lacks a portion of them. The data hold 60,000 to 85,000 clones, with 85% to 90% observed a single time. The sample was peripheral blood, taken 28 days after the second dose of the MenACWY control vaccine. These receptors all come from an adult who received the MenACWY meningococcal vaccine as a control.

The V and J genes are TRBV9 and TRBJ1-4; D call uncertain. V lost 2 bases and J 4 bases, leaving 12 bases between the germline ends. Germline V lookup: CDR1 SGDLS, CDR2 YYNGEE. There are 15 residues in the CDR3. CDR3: CASSVFDTVNEKLFF. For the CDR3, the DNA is TGTGCCAGCAGCGTTTTCGACACGGTTAATGAAAAACTGTTTTTT.

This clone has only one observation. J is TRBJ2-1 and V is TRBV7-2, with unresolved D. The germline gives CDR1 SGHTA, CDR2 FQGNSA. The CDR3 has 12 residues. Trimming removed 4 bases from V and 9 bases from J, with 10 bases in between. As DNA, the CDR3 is TGTGCCAGCAGCTCTCAGTGGGGTGAGCAGTTCTTC. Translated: CASSSQWGEQFF. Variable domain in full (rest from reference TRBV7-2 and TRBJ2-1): GAGVSQSPSNKVTEKGKDVELRCDPISGHTALYWYRQSLGQGLEFLIYFQGNSAPDKSGLPSDRFSAERTGGSVSTLTIQRTQQEDSAVYLCASSSQWGEQFFGPGTRLTVL.